This T cell receptor (beta chain) was captured by sequencing in a study of breast tumors, draining lymph nodes, adjacent tissues. This clonotype was observed at least ten times. A much larger clone differs by one base, so this may be a read error. The CDR3 sequence is 15 residues long. The germline gives CDR1 MNHEY, CDR2 SVGEGT. J was trimmed by 6 bases and V by 6 bases; bases with no gene match: 10. TCRdb reprocessed the multiplex PCR reads with MiXCR, giving one entry per CDR3 protein. The sample lists roughly 14,000 distinct CDR3 sequences, about 60% seen once, with over 25% in the top ten. The rearrangement joins TRBV6-2 or TRBV6-3 to TRBJ1-5; 8 bases match TRBD1. This TCR was sampled from a female donor with breast cancer. Some clones in this sample may be carry-over from other donors' samples. The specimen was tumor-adjacent breast tissue. CDR3 in DNA: TGTGCCAGCAGGCTACAGGACAGGGCGGCTCAGCCCCAGCATTTT. As protein: CASRLQDRAAQPQHF.